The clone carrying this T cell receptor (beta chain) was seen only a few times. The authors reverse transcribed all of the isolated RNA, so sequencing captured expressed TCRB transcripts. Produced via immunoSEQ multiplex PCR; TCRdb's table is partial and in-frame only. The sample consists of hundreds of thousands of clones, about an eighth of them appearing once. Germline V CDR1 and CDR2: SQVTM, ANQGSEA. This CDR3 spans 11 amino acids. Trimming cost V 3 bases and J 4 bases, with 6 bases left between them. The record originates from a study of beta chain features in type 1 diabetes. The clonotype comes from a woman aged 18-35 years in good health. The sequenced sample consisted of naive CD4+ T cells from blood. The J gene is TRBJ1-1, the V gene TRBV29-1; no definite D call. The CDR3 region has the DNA TGCAGCGTTGAGTCCATCACTGAAGCTTTCTTT. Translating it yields CSVESITEAFF.